Each of the 27 T cell receptor beta chains below was sequenced from the same sample in a study of T cell repertoires in cytomegalovirus infection. TCRdb itself ran the reads through MiXCR, one entry per CDR3 protein. The sample comprises hundreds of thousands of distinct CDR3 sequences, about 24% of which are singletons, and roughly 8% rests with the top ten. Sequences were obtained from CD8+ T cells from PBMCs. The receptor source for this set is a human donor in good health (CMV status not recorded). Some clones in this sample may be carry-over from other donors' samples.

This rearrangement joins TRBV2 to TRBJ2-3, with 11 bases identical to TRBD2. The CDR3 is 15 amino acids. J gave up 2 bases and V 8 bases, and 6 bases lay outside the gene matches. CDR1 and CDR2 from the germline V gene are SNHLY and FYNNEI. CDR3 sequence: CASLLAGAYTDTQYF. The CDR3 DNA reads TGTGCCAGCTTACTAGCGGGGGCGTACACAGATACGCAGTATTTT.

In this sample, this clonotype turned up many times. This chain joins TRBV12-3 or TRBV12-4 and TRBJ1-2, with a possible D match to TRBD1 (5 bases). There are 16 residues in the CDR3. Trimming removed 5 bases from V and 0 bases from J, with 16 bases in between. The CDR3 protein is CASSMTFWGTNYGYTF. CDR3 in DNA: TGTGCCAGCAGTATGACCTTTTGGGGCACTAACTATGGCTACACCTTC.

The rearrangement joins TRBV6-1 to TRBJ2-3; D not resolved. The CDR3 is 12 residues long. V lost 1 base, J lost 6 bases, and 5 bases lay in between. The germline V gene has CDR1 MNHNS and CDR2 SASEGT. DNA of the CDR3: TGTGCCAGCAGTGAAGTGGGGGATACGCAGTATTTT. It codes for CASSEVGDTQYF.

This chain uses TRBV11-1 with TRBJ2-2; D gene uncertain. CDR1 is SGHAT and CDR2 is FQDESV in the germline V gene (reference sequence). The CDR3 loop spans 15 amino acids. V was pared by 3 bases and J by 3 bases, with 11 bases between. Here the CDR3 DNA reads TGTGCCAGCAGCTTTAAGCCGGGCTACACCGGGGAGCTGTTTTTT. It is translated as CASSFKPGYTGELFF.

This chain links TRBV12-3 or TRBV12-4 with TRBJ1-5; D is undetermined. This CDR3 spans 16 amino acids. V shed 3 bases and J shed 4 bases, with 16 bases lying between them. CDR3 DNA sequence: TGTGCCAGCAGTTTGGAGGAGGGCAGTCGGAATCAGCCCCAGCATTTT. Translation: CASSLEEGSRNQPQHF.

On this clonotype: A much larger clone differs from this one at a single base, so this may be a read error. The chain recombines TRBV7-6 with TRBJ1-2, with TRBD1 as a possible D gene (5 bases). The CDR3 extends over 13 amino acids. The germline V gene encodes CDR1 SGHVS and CDR2 FNYEAQ. DNA of the CDR3: TGTGCCAACAGCTTACGGGGACCAAATGGCTACACCTTC. It codes for CANSLRGPNGYTF.

This clonotype was seen at least ten times. This chain connects TRBV7-8 to TRBJ2-7; D unclear. The CDR3 sequence is 15 residues long. Per germline, CDR1 SGHVS and CDR2 FQNEAQ. Trimming took off 2 bases at V and 2 bases at J, with 13 bases between the two ends. CDR3 in amino acids: CASSLSPEPTYEQYV. The CDR3 region has the DNA TGTGCCAGCAGCTTATCCCCAGAACCAACCTACGAGCAGTACGTC.

This clonotype appeared many times. This chain joins TRBV6-5 and TRBJ2-1, with 10 bases fitting TRBD2. The CDR3 has 14 amino acids. Germline V lookup: CDR1 MNHEY, CDR2 SVGAGI. With V trimmed by 2 bases and J by 7 bases, 2 bases remained unmatched. CDR3 protein: CASSYGTSVNEQFF. The CDR3 region has the DNA TGTGCCAGCAGTTACGGGACTAGCGTAAATGAGCAGTTCTTC.

This chain connects TRBV10-3 to TRBJ2-2; the D gene could be TRBD1 or TRBD2 (5 bases each). Trimming left V 7 bases short and J 5 bases short, with 17 bases between. CDR1 ENHRY and CDR2 SYGVKD come from the germline V gene. The CDR3 length is 15 residues. CDR3 nucleotides: TGTGCCATCATTCTTGAAGGGACCCGGACCGGGGAGCTGTTTTTT. Translation gives CAIILEGTRTGELFF.

Only a few counts were recorded for this clonotype. The chain carries TRBV20-1 and TRBJ2-6; possibly TRBD1 or TRBD2 for D (5 bases each). The V and J ends lost 6 bases and 2 bases respectively, with 8 bases between them. The CDR3 runs to 13 residues. CDR1 is DFQATT, CDR2 SNEGSKA, per germline (reference sequence). The CDR3 loop is CSARGAGANVLTF. The CDR3 DNA follows: TGCAGTGCCCGAGGGGCTGGGGCCAACGTCCTGACTTTC.

A remark on this clonotype: A single base separates this from a much larger clone, so it may be a read error. The chain recombines TRBV25-1 with TRBJ1-6; no definite D call. CDR3 length: 14 residues. Per germline, CDR1 MGHDK and CDR2 SYGVNS. Here the CDR3 DNA reads TGTGCCAGCAGTGAAGCTGGGTATAATTCACCCATCCACTTT. It codes for CASSEAGYNSPIHF.

This clonotype was observed a handful of times. J is TRBJ1-1 and V is TRBV11-2, with D possibly being TRBD1 (5 bases). There are 15 residues in the CDR3. Looked up from germline, CDR1 is SGHAT and CDR2 is FQNNGV. Trimming shortened V by 6 bases and J by 2 bases, and 16 bases separated the two germline ends. CDR3 region: CASSRSGGFNTEAFF. DNA of the CDR3: TGTGCCAGCAGTCGATCGGGGGGATTTAACACTGAAGCTTTCTTT.

In this sample, this clonotype turned up many times. The V call is TRBV12-3 or TRBV12-4, the J call TRBJ2-2, with D unresolved. CDR3 length: 17 amino acids. Trimming took 5 bases from V and 1 from J, leaving 17 bases between them. The CDR3 sequence is CASSPRIKEQNTGELFF. In DNA form, the CDR3 reads TGTGCCAGCAGTCCCCGAATCAAGGAACAGAACACCGGGGAGCTGTTTTTT.

This clonotype showed up just a few times. The V call is TRBV7-9, the J call TRBJ1-1; D is unclear. The V gene lost 1 base and the J gene lost 10 bases, with 13 bases spanning the gap. CDR1 and CDR2 from the germline V gene are SEHNR and FQNEAQ (reference sequence). The CDR3 totals 13 residues. The CDR3 DNA reads TGTGCCAGCAGCTTAGAGGGCCGGCGGAGAGCTTTCTTT. Residues: CASSLEGRRRAFF.

This clonotype was observed a few times. V and J are TRBV27 and TRBJ2-7; TRBD1 matches at 7 bases. The CDR3 runs to 17 residues. Per the germline V gene, CDR1 is MNHEY and CDR2 is SMNVEV (reference sequence). V dropped 4 bases and J dropped 4; count of bases not matched to a gene: 16. Here the CDR3 DNA reads TGTGCCAGCAGTTCCCTATCGACAGGGTCCTTCTTTTACGAGCAGTACGTC. Protein sequence: CASSSLSTGSFFYEQYV.

Many counts were recorded for this clonotype. The chain couples TRBV4-1 to TRBJ1-5, with D unresolved. Germline-derived CDR1 and CDR2 are MGHRA and YSYEKL. The CDR3 consists of 13 residues. Trimming stripped 4 bases from V and 6 bases from J, with 10 bases between. The CDR3 sequence: CASSPRGSQPQHF. CDR3 DNA sequence: TGCGCCAGCAGCCCTCGTGGGAGTCAGCCCCAGCATTTT.

This clonotype came up many times. The chain combines TRBV28 with TRBJ2-2, with 7 bases matching TRBD1. This CDR3 is 19 amino acids long. Germline V gives CDR1 MDHEN, CDR2 SYDVKM. V lost 5 bases, J lost 3 bases, and 18 bases stayed unmatched. The CDR3 loop is CASSPGTGTELIDTGELFF. The CDR3 coding sequence is TGTGCCAGCAGTCCCGGTACCGGGACAGAACTAATAGACACCGGGGAGCTGTTTTTT.

The chain carries TRBV5-6 and TRBJ2-5; D is unclear. The V and J ends lost 4 bases and 3 bases respectively, with 13 bases between them. Germline V CDR1 and CDR2: SGHDT, YYEEEE. The CDR3 is 14 residues long. The CDR3 here is CASSPTENEETQYF. CDR3 sequence (DNA): TGTGCCAGCAGCCCTACAGAGAACGAAGAGACCCAGTACTTC.

As regards this clonotype: A much bigger clone sits one base away, suggesting this may be a read error. This chain connects TRBV7-6 to TRBJ2-5, with D possibly called TRBD1 or TRBD2 (6 bases each). CDR3 length equals 15 residues. Germline V gene lookup returns CDR1 SGHVS and CDR2 FNYEAQ. V was pared by 2 bases and J by 4 bases, with 14 bases between. The CDR3 DNA reads TGTGCCAGCAGCTTATCGGGGGCCACAGTAGAGACCCAGTACTTC. Its translation is CASSLSGATVETQYF.

This clonotype was counted at least ten times. The V and J genes are TRBV14 and TRBJ2-1; 11 bases line up with TRBD1. CDR3 size: 16 residues. The V gene's germline CDR1 is SGHDN and CDR2 FVKESK. The J segment lost 3 bases and the V segment lost 2 bases, leaving 3 bases of the junction unmatched. CDR3 sequence: CASSQWTGGYYNEQFF. DNA of the CDR3: TGTGCCAGCAGCCAATGGACAGGGGGCTACTACAATGAGCAGTTCTTC.

The chain combines TRBV10-3 with TRBJ2-7, with D possibly being TRBD1 (7 bases). This CDR3 is 15 amino acids long. V shed 5 bases and J shed 3 bases, with 17 bases lying between them. Germline lookup yields CDR1 ENHRY and CDR2 SYGVKD. The CDR3 protein is CAISNGGRGDYEQYF. Here the CDR3 DNA reads TGTGCCATCAGTAACGGTGGCAGGGGGGACTACGAGCAGTACTTC.

Details on this clonotype: Given a much more abundant clone one base away, this may be a read error. Given the absence of the conserved phenylalanine or tryptophan at the CDR3 end, a read error is likely. In DNA, the CDR3 is TGTGCCAGCAGCTTAGTGAGGGGAGGATCTGGAAACACCATATATTCT. It is translated as CASSLVRGGSGNTIYS. The genes are TRBV7-2 and TRBJ1-3; D possibly corresponds to TRBD1 (5 bases). Germline CDR1 is SGHTA and CDR2 is FQGNSA. V was cut by 1 base and J by 1 base, with 11 bases left in between. This CDR3 is built from 16 residues.

V gene TRBV6-5 combines with J gene TRBJ1-1, with D uncertain. With 7 bases removed from V and 0 bases from J, the gap between germline ends came to 9 bases. From germline, CDR1 is MNHEY and CDR2 SVGAGI. CDR3 length: 13 amino acids. The CDR3 DNA sequence: TGTGCCAGCAACCGTAAAATGAACACTGAAGCTTTCTTT. Protein: CASNRKMNTEAFF.

The table lists this clonotype with a few counts. The CDR3 region is CASGLDRTIISNEQFF. CDR3 nucleotides: TGTGCTAGTGGCCTCGACAGGACGATTATCTCCAATGAGCAGTTCTTC. This chain connects TRBV12-5 to TRBJ2-1; a weak D match, TRBD1 (6 bases). The V gene lost 6 bases and the J gene lost 6 bases, with 21 bases spanning the gap. The CDR3 is 16 residues long. Germline loops: CDR1 LGHNT, CDR2 FRNRAP.

About this clonotype itself: This may come from a read error, since a much larger clone is one base off. The CDR3 DNA sequence: TGCGCCAGCAGCCCTACGTGGAGCTCCTATAATTCACCCCTCCACTTT. Protein sequence: CASSPTWSSYNSPLHF. The chain is built from TRBV4-1 and TRBJ1-6; D is unresolved. V lost 4 bases, J lost 0 bases, and 10 bases lay in between. The CDR3 is 16 amino acids. The germline gives CDR1 MGHRA, CDR2 YSYEKL.

This clonotype turned up a few times. The chain employs TRBV29-1 and TRBJ2-5, with D maybe TRBD2 (6 bases). The CDR3 is made up of 13 amino acids. The germline V and J ends were trimmed by 2 bases and 5 bases, with 12 bases remaining between them. Germline values: CDR1 SQVTM, CDR2 ANQGSEA. The CDR3 is CSVEPGGGETQYF. The DNA for the CDR3 is TGCAGCGTTGAACCCGGGGGTGGTGAGACCCAGTACTTC.

This clonotype was seen a handful of times. It may be a read error: a sequence one base away is much more abundant. The chain couples TRBV27 to TRBJ1-5; perhaps TRBD1 as D (6 bases). The V end was cut by 4 bases, the J end by 1 base, with 8 bases between. From germline, CDR1 is MNHEY and CDR2 SMNVEV (reference sequence). The CDR3 totals 14 residues. CDR3 sequence reads: CASSYQGSNQPQHF. In DNA form, the CDR3 reads TGTGCCAGCAGTTACCAGGGGAGCAATCAGCCCCAGCATTTT.